These T cell receptor beta chains were read from a single sample in a study of response to subunit inactivated influenza vaccine. TCRdb redid the calling of the RT-PCR reads with MiXCR, one entry per CDR3 protein. The table lists a few hundred thousand distinct CDR3 sequences, around a fifth of them singletons. The sequencing here drew on PBMCs from blood, taken 21 months after vaccination. The receptors were sampled from a man between 50 and 70 years old who received an inactivated influenza vaccine. The CDR3 runs from the conserved cysteine through the conserved F or W. Each record gives: J gene, clone size, D gene, V gene, CDR3 protein, CDR3 DNA. A D gene is named only where the DNA matches it firmly. Clone size is stated in some rows and not others, as once, few, many or a class when expanded.

J: TRBJ1-1; size: few; D: -; V: TRBV5-6; CDR3: CASSLELLNTEAFF; DNA: TGTGCCAGCAGCTTGGAGTTGTTGAACACTGAAGCTTTCTTT
J: TRBJ2-1; size: -; D: -; V: TRBV7-8; CDR3: CASSAYYNEQFF; DNA: TGTGCCAGCAGCGCCTACTACAATGAGCAGTTCTTC
J: TRBJ2-3; size: -; D: -; V: TRBV15; CDR3: CATSRGEADTQYF; DNA: TGTGCCACCAGCAGGGGGGAAGCAGATACGCAGTATTTT
J: TRBJ1-2; size: few; D: TRBD1; V: TRBV2; CDR3: CASRGQGHYTF; DNA: TGTGCCAGCAGGGGACAGGGGCACTACACCTTC
J: TRBJ2-7; size: -; D: -; V: TRBV4-3; CDR3: CASSLDFGGNEQYF; DNA: TGCGCCAGCAGCCTTGACTTCGGGGGCAACGAGCAGTACTTC
J: TRBJ1-2; size: -; D: TRBD1; V: TRBV6-5; CDR3: CASSLGGATVGYTF; DNA: TGTGCCAGCAGCTTAGGGGGCGCGACGGTCGGCTACACCTTC
J: TRBJ2-2; size: -; D: -; V: TRBV27; CDR3: CASSPGSNTGELFF; DNA: TGTGCCAGCAGTCCAGGGTCCAACACCGGGGAGCTGTTTTTT
J: TRBJ1-4; size: -; D: -; V: TRBV7-9; CDR3: CASSSGAAANEKLFF; DNA: TGTGCCAGCAGCTCAGGGGCGGCGGCTAATGAAAAACTGTTTTTT
J: TRBJ2-5; size: few; D: -; V: TRBV5-1; CDR3: CASSLVGQQETQYF; DNA: TGCGCCAGCAGCTTGGTGGGGCAGCAAGAGACCCAGTACTTC
J: TRBJ2-7; size: -; D: -; V: TRBV5-1; CDR3: CASSLREFRYEQYF; DNA: TGCGCCAGCAGCTTGCGGGAGTTTCGGTACGAGCAGTACTTC
J: TRBJ2-2; size: -; D: -; V: TRBV7-2; CDR3: CASRSGRAGTGELFF; DNA: TGTGCCAGCAGGTCCGGGCGGGCAGGCACCGGGGAGCTGTTTTTT
J: TRBJ1-1; size: many; D: TRBD1; V: TRBV12-3/TRBV12-4; CDR3: CASSLGQLRGNTEAFF; DNA: TGTGCCAGCAGTCTGGGACAGCTTCGGGGGAACACTGAAGCTTTCTTT
J: TRBJ1-1; size: -; D: -; V: TRBV6-5; CDR3: CASSYARNTEAFF; DNA: TGTGCCAGCAGTTACGCCCGGAACACTGAAGCTTTCTTT
J: TRBJ1-2; size: many; D: TRBD1; V: TRBV28; CDR3: CASSLREGQGRYGYTF; DNA: TGTGCCAGCAGTCTCCGGGAGGGACAGGGGCGGTATGGCTACACCTTC
J: TRBJ2-1; size: once; D: -; V: TRBV6-5; CDR3: CASSFLGPGLDEQFF; DNA: TGTGCCAGCAGTTTTCTCGGACCGGGCCTCGATGAGCAGTTCTTC
J: TRBJ1-5; size: few; D: -; V: TRBV15; CDR3: CATSPWGEGNQPQHF; DNA: TGTGCCACCAGCCCGTGGGGGGAAGGCAATCAGCCCCAGCATTTT
J: TRBJ1-5; size: few; D: -; V: TRBV12-3/TRBV12-4; CDR3: CASQSSGVGNQPQHF; DNA: TGTGCCAGTCAGTCCTCCGGGGTGGGCAATCAGCCCCAGCATTTT
J: TRBJ1-1; size: -; D: -; V: TRBV20-1; CDR3: CSARGGGAEAFF; DNA: TGCAGTGCTAGAGGGGGCGGGGCTGAAGCTTTCTTT
J: TRBJ1-5; size: few; D: -; V: TRBV4-3; CDR3: CASSQVFGGVGQPQHF; DNA: TGCGCCAGCAGCCAAGTATTCGGGGGTGTTGGGCAGCCCCAGCATTTT
J: TRBJ2-7; size: few; D: TRBD1; V: TRBV10-3; CDR3: CATRDRFDEQYF; DNA: TGTGCCACCCGGGACAGGTTCGACGAGCAGTACTTC
J: TRBJ2-3; size: -; D: TRBD1; V: TRBV2; CDR3: CASRDRVFFTDTQYF; DNA: TGTGCCAGCAGAGACAGGGTTTTTTTCACAGATACGCAGTATTTT
J: TRBJ1-3; size: many; D: -; V: TRBV28; CDR3: CASRQDWFSGNTIYF; DNA: TGTGCCAGCAGGCAAGATTGGTTCTCTGGAAACACCATATATTTT
J: TRBJ1-1; size: -; D: -; V: TRBV7-2; CDR3: CASTPGGNTEAFF; DNA: TGTGCCAGTACTCCAGGCGGGAACACTGAAGCTTTCTTT
J: TRBJ2-5; size: few; D: TRBD2; V: TRBV7-2; CDR3: CASSRTSAQETQYF; DNA: TGTGCCAGCAGCCGGACTAGCGCTCAAGAGACCCAGTACTTC
J: TRBJ1-1; size: many; D: -; V: TRBV12-3/TRBV12-4; CDR3: CASSRQIMNTEAFF; DNA: TGTGCCTCTTCAAGACAGATAATGAACACTGAAGCTTTCTTT
J: TRBJ2-7; size: -; D: -; V: TRBV6-5; CDR3: CASSSPYEQYF; DNA: TGTGCCAGCAGTTCTCCGTACGAGCAGTACTTC
J: TRBJ1-1; size: few; D: -; V: TRBV5-4; CDR3: CASSLLQDTEAFF; DNA: TGTGCCAGCAGCTTGTTACAGGACACTGAAGCTTTCTTT